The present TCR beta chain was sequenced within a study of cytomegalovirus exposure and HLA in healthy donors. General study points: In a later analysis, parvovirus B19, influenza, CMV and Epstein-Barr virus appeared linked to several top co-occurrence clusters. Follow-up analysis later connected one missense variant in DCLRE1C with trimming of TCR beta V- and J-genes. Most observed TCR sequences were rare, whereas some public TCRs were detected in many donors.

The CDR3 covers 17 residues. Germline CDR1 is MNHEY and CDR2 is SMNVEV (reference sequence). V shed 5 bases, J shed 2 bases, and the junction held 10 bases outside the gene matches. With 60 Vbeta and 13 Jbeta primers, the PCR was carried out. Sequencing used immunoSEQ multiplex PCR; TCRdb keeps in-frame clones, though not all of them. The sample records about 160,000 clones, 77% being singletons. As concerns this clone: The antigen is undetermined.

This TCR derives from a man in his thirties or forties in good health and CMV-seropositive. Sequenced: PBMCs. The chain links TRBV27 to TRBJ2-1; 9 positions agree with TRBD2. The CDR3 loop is CASSVSSGGLPYNEQFF. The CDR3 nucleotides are TGTGCCAGCAGTGTCTCGAGCGGGGGGCTCCCCTACAATGAGCAGTTCTTC.